The clone carrying this TCR beta chain was seen more than once but under ten times. Its specificity is unknown. Time point of the sample: pre-sensitization, week 0. The sample's treatment: therapeutic diphenylcyclopropenone sensitization with weekly scalp DPC. Blood was collected ahead of every patch test applied. Those who donated were patients with alopecia, 18 to 70 years of age, and suitable for DPC. The germline V and J ends were trimmed by 5 bases and 5 bases, with 16 bases remaining between them. There are 15 residues in the CDR3. Unique molecular identifiers were affixed to discrete cDNA molecules within the library. TCRdb reprocessed the RACE reads via MiXCR and lists one record per CDR3 protein. The data contain about 92,000 distinct CDR3 sequences, 8% to 10% of them singletons. This sample stems from a study of human T cells and chemical hapten exposure. Notes on the study in general: Counts of TCRs expanded at PT1 correlated positively with patch test score.

This specimen consisted of whole blood, obtained in connection with sensitization to the hapten diphenylcyclopropenone (DPC). The origin of this receptor is a woman aged 35 to 49 with alopecia areata. Some clones in this sample may be carry-over from other donors' samples. The rearrangement links TRBV12-3 or TRBV12-4 to TRBJ1-5, with a possible D match to TRBD1 (6 bases). CDR3 sequence reads: CASSLWTVPYQPQHF. The CDR3 DNA sequence: TGTGCCAGCAGTCTTTGGACAGTTCCTTATCAGCCCCAGCATTTT.